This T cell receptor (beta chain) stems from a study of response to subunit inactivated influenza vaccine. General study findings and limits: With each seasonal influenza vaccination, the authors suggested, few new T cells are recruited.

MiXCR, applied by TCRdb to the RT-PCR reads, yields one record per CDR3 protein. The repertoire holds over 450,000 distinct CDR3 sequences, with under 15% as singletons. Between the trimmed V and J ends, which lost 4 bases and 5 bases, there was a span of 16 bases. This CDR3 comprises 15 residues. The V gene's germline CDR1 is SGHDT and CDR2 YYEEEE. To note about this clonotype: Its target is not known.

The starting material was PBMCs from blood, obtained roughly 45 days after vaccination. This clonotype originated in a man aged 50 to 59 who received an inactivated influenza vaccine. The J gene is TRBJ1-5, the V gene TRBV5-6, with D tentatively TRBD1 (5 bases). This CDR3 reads CASSPWGGSHQPQHF. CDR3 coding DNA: TGTGCCAGCAGCCCCTGGGGGGGTTCTCATCAGCCCCAGCATTTT.